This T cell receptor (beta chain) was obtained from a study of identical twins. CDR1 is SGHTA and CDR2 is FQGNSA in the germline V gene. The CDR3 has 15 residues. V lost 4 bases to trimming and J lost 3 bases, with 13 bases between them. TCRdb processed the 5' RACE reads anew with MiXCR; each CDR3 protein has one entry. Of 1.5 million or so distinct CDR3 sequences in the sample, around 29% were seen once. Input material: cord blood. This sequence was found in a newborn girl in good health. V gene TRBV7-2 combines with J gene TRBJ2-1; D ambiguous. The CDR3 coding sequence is TGTGCCAGCAGCTCCCAGACTCGACTCTACAATGAGCAGTTCTTC. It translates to CASSSQTRLYNEQFF.